What follows describes a single TCR beta chain. Multiplex touch-down PCR with TRB-A/B primers amplified rearranged V-D-J TRB sequences. From the multiplex PCR reads, TCRdb called clonotypes with MiXCR, one entry per CDR3 protein. The repertoire holds about 1,500 distinct CDR3 sequences, with about three fifths as singletons. The data originate from a study of T cell repertoires in aging, cancer and after chemotherapy. Amplification of TCR beta used genomic DNA extracted from peripheral blood. Trimming at V came to 4 bases and at J to 4 bases, leaving 4 bases not matched to a gene. The CDR3 consists of 14 residues. Germline V gene data show CDR1 as MNHEY and CDR2 as SVGAGI.

The sample comprised blood. The clonotype comes from a human donor with a blood cancer. V and J are TRBV6-5 and TRBJ2-7, with 10 bases matching TRBD2. CDR3 in amino acids: CASSLSGRVYEQYF. The DNA for the CDR3 is TGTGCCAGCAGTTTGAGCGGGAGGGTGTACGAGCAGTACTTC.